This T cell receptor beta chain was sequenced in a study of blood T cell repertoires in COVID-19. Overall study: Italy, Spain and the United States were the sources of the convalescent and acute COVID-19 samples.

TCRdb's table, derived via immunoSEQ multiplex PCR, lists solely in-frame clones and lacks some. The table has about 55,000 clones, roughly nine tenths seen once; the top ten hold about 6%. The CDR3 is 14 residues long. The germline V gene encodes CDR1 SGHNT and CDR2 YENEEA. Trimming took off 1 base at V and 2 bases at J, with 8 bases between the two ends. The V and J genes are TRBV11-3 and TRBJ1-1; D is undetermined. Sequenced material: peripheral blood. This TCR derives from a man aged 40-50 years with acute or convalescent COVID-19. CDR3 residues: CASSLGAANTEAFF. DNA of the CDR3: TGTGCCAGCAGCTTAGGGGCAGCCAACACTGAAGCTTTCTTT.